This T cell receptor beta chain was sequenced in a study of control samples from healthy donors and cancer patients. Libraries were prepared by immunoSEQ multiplex PCR; TCRdb keeps only in-frame clonotypes and omits some of them. Of around 80,000 clones listed, around 87% are singletons. Germline CDR1 and CDR2: SGHTS and YDEGEE. V was cut by 2 bases and J by 2 bases, with 10 bases left in between. CDR3 length equals 14 residues. V is TRBV5-8 and J is TRBJ2-5, with TRBD1 as a possible D gene (6 bases). This clonotype was sampled from a man aged 45-60 years in good health. The sequenced sample was blood. Written as DNA, the CDR3 is TGTGCCAGCAGCTTCCGGACAGTGCAAGAGACCCAGTACTTC. Its translation is CASSFRTVQETQYF.